This T cell receptor beta chain was retrieved from a study of early T cells in non-severe SARS-CoV-2 infection. Overall study context: The authors sequenced bulk RNA from unsorted whole blood, leaving chains unpaired.

Researchers tagged individual cDNA molecules with unique molecular identifiers. TCRdb processed the 5' RACE reads anew with MiXCR; each CDR3 protein has one entry. The data show about 130,000 distinct CDR3 sequences, 15% seen once. Germline V gives CDR1 SQVTM, CDR2 ANQGSEA. Trimming shortened V by 4 bases and J by 7 bases, and 16 bases separated the two germline ends. The CDR3 has 13 amino acids. The receptor was isolated from an adult who was a healthcare worker with PCR-confirmed SARS-CoV-2 infection or an uninfected control (not recorded which). The chain is built from TRBV29-1 and TRBJ1-1; D may be TRBD1 (5 bases). Sequencing was carried out using whole blood. Here the CDR3 DNA reads TGCAGCGTTGGGGGACGGTCCGTTTATGAAGCTTTCTTT. Its protein product is CSVGGRSVYEAFF.